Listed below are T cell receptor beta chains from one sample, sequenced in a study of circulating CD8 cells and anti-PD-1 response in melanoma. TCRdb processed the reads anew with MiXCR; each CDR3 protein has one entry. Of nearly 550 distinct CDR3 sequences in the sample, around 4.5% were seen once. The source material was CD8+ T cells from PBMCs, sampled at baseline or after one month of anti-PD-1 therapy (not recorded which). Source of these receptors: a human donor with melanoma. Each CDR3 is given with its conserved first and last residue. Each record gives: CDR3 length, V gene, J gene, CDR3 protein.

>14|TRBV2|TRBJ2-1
CASVESSSYNEQFF
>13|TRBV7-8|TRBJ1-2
CASSNRVNYGYTF
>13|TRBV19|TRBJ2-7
CASRQGNPYEQYF
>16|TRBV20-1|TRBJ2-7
CSARGVRGTGFNEQYF
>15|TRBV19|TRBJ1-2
CASTGRDRVNYGYTF
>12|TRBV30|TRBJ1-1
CAWSEVNTEAFF
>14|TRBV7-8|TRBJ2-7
CASSPPGYTYEQYF
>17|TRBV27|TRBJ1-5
CASSHTWGEGGKQPQHF
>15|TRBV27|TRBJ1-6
CASSLSVGGSFPLHF
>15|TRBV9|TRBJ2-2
CASPVSKGDTGELFF
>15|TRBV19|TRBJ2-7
CASSVTSGGFNEQYF
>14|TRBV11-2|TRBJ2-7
CASSLVGQAYEQYF
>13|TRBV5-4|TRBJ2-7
CAGSFKGIYEQYF
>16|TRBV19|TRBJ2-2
CASSIISGGLTGELFF
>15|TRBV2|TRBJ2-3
CAGRTYGGSTDTQYF
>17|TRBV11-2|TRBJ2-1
CASSLEPGTSVDNEQFF
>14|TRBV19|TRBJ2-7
CASSPGTGYYEQYF
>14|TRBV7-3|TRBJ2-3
CASSLFTGRDTQYF
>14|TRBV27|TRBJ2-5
CASSFGGGGETQYF
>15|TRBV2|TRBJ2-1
CASIPGTSSYNEQFF
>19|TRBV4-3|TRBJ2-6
CASSQLAGTGSSGANVLTF
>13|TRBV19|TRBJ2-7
CASSQSYSYEQYF
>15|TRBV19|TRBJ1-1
CASSIATGTNTEAFF
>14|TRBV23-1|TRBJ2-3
CASGLGLARDTQYF
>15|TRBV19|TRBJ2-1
CASSAGGGAYNEQFF
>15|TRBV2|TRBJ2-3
CASSPDKRSTDTQYF
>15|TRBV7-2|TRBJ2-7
CASSRPIGGWGEQYF
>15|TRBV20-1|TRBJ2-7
CSASSSTGGPHEQYF
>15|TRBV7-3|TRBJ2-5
CASSLGTGWQETQYF
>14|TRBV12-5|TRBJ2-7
CASGPGGGTYEQYF
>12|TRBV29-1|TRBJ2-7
CSAGTGTYEQYF
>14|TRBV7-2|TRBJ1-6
CASTQGKTNSPLHF
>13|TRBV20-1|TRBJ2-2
CSAKDRNTGELFF
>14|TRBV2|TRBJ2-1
CASSPLATYNEQFF
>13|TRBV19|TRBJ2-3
CASSISGADTQYF
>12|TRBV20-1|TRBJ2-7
CSARDLGEGQYF
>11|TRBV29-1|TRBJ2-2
CSVEFRGELFF
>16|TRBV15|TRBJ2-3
CATSRAQGQGADTQYF
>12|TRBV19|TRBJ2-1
CASRTPYNEQFF
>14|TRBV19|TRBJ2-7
CASSIASGSYEQYF
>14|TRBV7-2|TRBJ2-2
CASSLDPNTGELFF
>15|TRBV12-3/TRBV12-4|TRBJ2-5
CASSLNPPYGETQYF
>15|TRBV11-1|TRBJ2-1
CASRLRTSGGNEQFF
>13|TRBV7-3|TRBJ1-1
CASSKEVNTEAFF
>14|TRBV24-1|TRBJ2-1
CATSDTSSYNEQFF
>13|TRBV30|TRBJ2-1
CAWSVREGNEQFF
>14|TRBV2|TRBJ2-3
CASRKGPATDTQYF
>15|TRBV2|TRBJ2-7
CASSDPRSLPYEQYF
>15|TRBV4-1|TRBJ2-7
CASSQGQGKAYEQYF
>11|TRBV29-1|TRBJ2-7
CSVGTSYEQYF
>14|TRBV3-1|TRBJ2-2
CASKLGQGTGELFF